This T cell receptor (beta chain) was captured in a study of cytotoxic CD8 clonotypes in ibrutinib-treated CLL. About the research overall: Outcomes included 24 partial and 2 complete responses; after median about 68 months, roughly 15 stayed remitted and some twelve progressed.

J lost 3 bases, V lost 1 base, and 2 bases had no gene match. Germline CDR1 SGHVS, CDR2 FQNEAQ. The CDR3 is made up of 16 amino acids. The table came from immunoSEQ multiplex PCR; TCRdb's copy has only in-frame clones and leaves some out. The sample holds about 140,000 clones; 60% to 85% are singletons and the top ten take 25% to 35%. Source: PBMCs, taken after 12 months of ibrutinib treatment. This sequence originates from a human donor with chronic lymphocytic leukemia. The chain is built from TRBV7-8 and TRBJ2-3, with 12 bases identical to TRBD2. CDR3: CASSLELAGGTDTQYF. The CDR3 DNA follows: TGTGCCAGCAGCTTAGAGCTAGCGGGGGGGACAGATACGCAGTATTTT. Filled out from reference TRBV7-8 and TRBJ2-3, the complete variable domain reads GAGVSQSPRYKVAKRGQDVALRCDPISGHVSLFWYQQALGQGPEFLTYFQNEAQLDKSGLPSDRFFAERPEGSVSTLKIQRTQQEDSAVYLCASSLELAGGTDTQYFGPGTRLTVL.